This T cell receptor beta chain was sequenced during a study of blood T cell repertoires in COVID-19. Across the whole study: COVID-19 samples from acute and convalescent phases originated in the United States, Italy and Spain. PBMCs, B-cell-depleted T cells, or T cells were the source of the cDNA or gDNA that made up the material.

As processed by the authors: Cell counts per sample came from amplifying reference gene primers. Profiled with immunoSEQ multiplex PCR; TCRdb holds only in-frame clones, not every one. The D gene and trimming were derived from the DNA, and the V and J assignments and clone size from that table. Found here are 150,000 to 200,000 clones, approximately 80% of them singletons; the top ten hold over 11%. The CDR3 has 15 residues. Germline V CDR1 and CDR2: LNHDA, SQIVND (reference sequence). The J segment lost 2 bases and the V segment lost 7 bases, leaving 8 bases of the junction unmatched. This clonotype originated in a woman aged 80 or over with acute or convalescent COVID-19. Sample: peripheral blood. The V and J genes are TRBV19 and TRBJ1-5; TRBD1 aligns across 7 bases. CDR3 DNA sequence: TGTGCCAGTATCCCGACAGGGTCGGGCAATCAGCCCCAGCATTTT. Translated, it gives CASIPTGSGNQPQHF.